These 14 T cell receptor beta chains originate from one sample sequenced in a study of blood T cell repertoires in COVID-19. TCRdb's copy holds only in-frame clones and misses some; the assay was immunoSEQ multiplex PCR. Of about 140,000 clones listed, approximately 80% were seen once; the top ten hold roughly 15%. Input material: peripheral blood. The receptors were gathered from a man in his forties or fifties with acute or convalescent COVID-19.

This clone was observed once. The chain combines TRBV15 with TRBJ1-1, with D tentatively TRBD1 (5 bases). There are 13 residues in the CDR3. With 3 bases removed from V and 6 bases from J, the gap between germline ends came to 11 bases. The germline V gene has CDR1 LNHNV and CDR2 YYDKDF (reference sequence). CDR3 sequence (DNA): TGTGCCACCAGCAGGGGGGGGTTGGCTGAAGCTTTCTTT. Translated: CATSRGGLAEAFF.

This clone has just a few counts. At the DNA level, this CDR3 is encoded by other sequences in the same sample as well. The chain combines TRBV9 with TRBJ2-5; 9 nucleotides align to TRBD2. Losses at the gene ends were 0 bases for V and 0 bases for J; bases not matched to a gene: 3. CDR1 and CDR2 from the germline V gene are SGDLS and YYNGEE. The CDR3 consists of 16 residues. CDR3 in amino acids: CASSVEAGGYQETQYF. As DNA, the CDR3 is TGTGCCAGCAGCGTAGAAGCGGGGGGTTACCAAGAGACCCAGTACTTC.

The rearrangement uses TRBV4-1 and TRBJ1-2; 7 bases are a match to TRBD1. V trimming: 1 base; J trimming: 7 bases; junction bases outside the gene matches: 12. The CDR3 is 16 amino acids. The germline V gene has CDR1 MGHRA and CDR2 YSYEKL. The CDR3 DNA reads as TGCGCCAGCAGCCAAGCAACGGAGAGGGGGCCGGGTGGCTACACCTTC. Its translation is CASSQATERGPGGYTF.

This clone appeared a few times. The chain is built from TRBV7-9 and TRBJ2-1, with D unresolved. Trimming took off 3 bases at V and 8 bases at J, with 5 bases between the two ends. The CDR3 length is 11 residues. Germline assignment: CDR1 SEHNR and CDR2 FQNEAQ (reference sequence). The CDR3 sequence is CASSFGYEQFF. The CDR3 nucleotides read TGTGCCAGCAGCTTCGGGTATGAGCAGTTCTTC. The full variable domain, with the rest looked up from reference TRBV7-9 and TRBJ2-1, is DTGVSQNPRHKITKRGQNVTFRCDPISEHNRLYWYRQTLGQGPEFLTYFQNEAQLEKSRLLSDRFSAERPKGSFSTLEIQRTEQGDSAMYLCASSFGYEQFFGPGTRLTVL.

The chain couples TRBV29-1 to TRBJ2-1; D may be TRBD1 (5 bases). The CDR3 length is 14 residues. The V end lost 7 bases, the J end lost 4 bases, and 17 bases lay between the germline ends. Germline V CDR1 and CDR2: SQVTM, ANQGSEA. The CDR3 loop reads CSAGILSGYNEQFF. For the CDR3, the DNA is TGCAGCGCCGGTATATTGTCAGGGTACAATGAGCAGTTCTTC.

This clone was found once. The chain is built from TRBV6-6 and TRBJ1-6; perhaps TRBD1 as D (6 bases). Trimming took 4 bases from V and 5 from J, leaving 12 bases between them. Germline loops: CDR1 MNHNY, CDR2 SVGAGI (reference sequence). The CDR3 covers 15 residues. This chain's CDR3 is CASSLRTADNSPLHF. The CDR3, as DNA: TGTGCCAGCAGTTTACGGACAGCGGATAATTCACCCCTCCACTTT.

Turning to this clone: Other DNA sequences in this specimen translate into the identical CDR3. The rearrangement links TRBV18 to TRBJ2-5, with D perhaps matching TRBD2 (6 bases). V was shortened by 0 bases and J by 5 bases, with 10 bases between the two germline ends. CDR3 length: 14 residues. Germline V gives CDR1 KGHSH, CDR2 LQKENI. The CDR3 DNA is TGTGCCAGCTCACCACCTGGCGGGGTTGAGACCCAGTACTTC. It is translated as CASSPPGGVETQYF. The full variable domain, its missing parts supplied by reference TRBV18 and TRBJ2-5, is NAGVMQNPRHLVRRRGQEARLRCSPMKGHSHVYWYRQLPEEGLKFMVYLQKENIIDESGMPKERFSAEFPKEGPSILRIQQVVRGDSAAYFCASSPPGGVETQYFGPGTRLLVL.

The rearrangement uses TRBV5-1 and TRBJ2-3; 16 nucleotides align to TRBD2. The CDR3 is 18 residues long. The V gene end was trimmed by 3 bases and the J gene end by 0 bases; junction bases not matched to a gene: 4. Germline CDR1 SGHRS, CDR2 YFSETQ. CDR3: CASSSGLAGGRSTDTQYF. The CDR3, as DNA: TGCGCCAGCAGCTCGGGACTAGCGGGGGGGCGTAGCACAGATACGCAGTATTTT.

The V gene is TRBV2, the J gene TRBJ1-2; tentatively, D is TRBD1 (6 bases). This CDR3 spans 14 amino acids. V was shortened by 0 bases and J by 2 bases, with 7 bases between the two germline ends. Germline values: CDR1 SNHLY, CDR2 FYNNEI. The CDR3 DNA is TGTGCCAGCAGTGAAGCAACAGGGAACTATGGCTACACCTTC. Its translation: CASSEATGNYGYTF.

The chain carries TRBV3-1 (or the pseudogene TRBV3-2) and TRBJ1-1; a possible D gene is TRBD1 (5 bases). The germline V gene has CDR1 LGHDT and CDR2 YNNKEL (reference sequence). The V end lost 2 bases, the J end lost 3 bases, and 13 bases lay between the germline ends. This CDR3 contains 15 residues. CDR3 nucleotides: TGTGCCAGCAGCCAAAGACAGATAACTGACACTGAAGCTTTCTTT. Its translation: CASSQRQITDTEAFF.

J is TRBJ1-4 and V is TRBV4-1, with D tentatively TRBD1 (6 bases). V was trimmed by 4 bases and J by 1 base, leaving 13 bases between them. The CDR3 extends over 16 amino acids. The V gene's germline CDR1 is MGHRA and CDR2 YSYEKL. CDR3 protein: CASSLGIQGTNEKLFF. In DNA form, the CDR3 reads TGCGCCAGCAGCCTCGGAATACAGGGAACTAATGAAAAACTGTTTTTT.

The rearrangement links TRBV5-6 to TRBJ2-2; perhaps TRBD1 as D (5 bases). CDR3 length: 15 amino acids. The V gene lost 2 bases and the J gene lost 3 bases, with 11 bases spanning the gap. Germline lookup yields CDR1 SGHDT and CDR2 YYEEEE. CDR3 DNA sequence: TGTGCCAGCAGCTTTCTGACAGCCGACACCGGGGAGCTGTTTTTT. This gives the protein CASSFLTADTGELFF. Using reference TRBV5-6 and TRBJ2-2 for the parts outside the CDR3, the full variable domain is DAGVTQSPTHLIKTRGQQVTLRCSPKSGHDTVSWYQQALGQGPQFIFQYYEEEERQRGNFPDRFSGHQFPNYSSELNVNALLLGDSALYLCASSFLTADTGELFFGEGSRLTVL.

J is TRBJ1-1 and V is TRBV7-8; no clear D. Germline V gene sequence: CDR1 SGHVS, CDR2 FQNEAQ. The V end lost 5 bases, the J end lost 2 bases, and 9 bases lay between the germline ends. The CDR3 runs to 13 residues. CDR3 loop: CASSPRGNTEAFF. The CDR3 DNA reads TGTGCCAGCAGCCCCCGGGGTAACACTGAAGCTTTCTTT. Full variable domain (remainder filled in from reference TRBV7-8 and TRBJ1-1): GAGVSQSPRYKVAKRGQDVALRCDPISGHVSLFWYQQALGQGPEFLTYFQNEAQLDKSGLPSDRFFAERPEGSVSTLKIQRTQQEDSAVYLCASSPRGNTEAFFGQGTRLTVV.

The V gene is TRBV18, the J gene TRBJ2-6; D is uncertain. The germline gives CDR1 KGHSH, CDR2 LQKENI. Trimming cost V 0 bases and J 0 bases, with 6 bases left between them. CDR3 length: 16 amino acids. The CDR3 spells CASSPPSYSGANVLTF. CDR3 nucleotide sequence: TGTGCCAGCTCACCACCAAGCTACTCTGGGGCCAACGTCCTGACTTTC.